Listed below are T cell receptor beta chains from one sample, sequenced in a study of T-cell reconstitution after alpha-beta-depleted transplantation in children. TCRdb re-called the PCR reads with MiXCR, one entry per CDR3 protein. The table includes about 300,000 distinct CDR3 sequences, 10% detected once. The sequenced sample was PBMCs, obtained before TCRalphabeta/CD19-depleted stem cell transplant. The receptor set was obtained from a boy under two years old with acute myeloid leukemia, due to receive a stem cell transplant. CDR3s leave out the opening cysteine and the closing phenylalanine or tryptophan.

v_call cdr3_aa
TRBV18 ASSPETGPYGYT
TRBV7-9 ASSFGRRLADSSHTQY
TRBV11-2 ASSSWGVVGKLF
TRBV11-3 ASSFQGPDTQY
TRBV7-2 ASSFGSGGNSPLH
TRBV7-2 ASSPVSGSEETQY
TRBV2 ASSRNGANVLT
TRBV9 ASSAPRGAAQY
TRBV20-1 SARDRSGGNYNEQF
TRBV6-1 ASTPRMGDRGLYEQY
TRBV5-1 ASSLAPLAGASYEQY
TRBV12-5 ASGPGQVNEKLF
TRBV5-1 ASSLGPRDRQF
TRBV20-1 SARALPGQGTDTQY
TRBV5-5 ASSSGTGGFNEQF
TRBV5-1 ASSLASGQGEETQY
TRBV25-1 ASSAPGGAGNEQF
TRBV28 ASRLPGQGTYEQY
TRBV12-3/TRBV12-4 ASSLTSPFSTDTQY
TRBV2 ASSEQGSNQPQH
TRBV20-1 GVTGTGNEKLF
TRBV3-1 ASSQPLIRASGTETQY
TRBV27 ASSPLSGYEQY
TRBV28 ASSRYSYEQY
TRBV12-3/TRBV12-4 ASSFSGIHEQF
TRBV11-1 ASSFYLGVASGRLYEQY
TRBV7-2 ASSLTGTAPETQY
TRBV3-1 ASSPYYLRQGGNTEAF
TRBV7-9 ASSQQASEAF
TRBV5-6 ASTLGGVAQY
TRBV6-1 ASRWGVTGELF
TRBV12-3/TRBV12-4 ASSFGDRGPPLH
TRBV18 ASSAGMGQY
TRBV12-3/TRBV12-4 ASSLLSNREGADSPLH
TRBV7-9 ASSLVSGRDNEQF
TRBV4-3 ASSQGPTGWNEKLF
TRBV12-3/TRBV12-4 ASRPGSTDTQY
TRBV7-8 ASSGEGWDSSYNEQF
TRBV15 ATSRERGGYHEQY
TRBV11-1 ASSLASSGITDTQY
TRBV3-1 ASSQRGADTQY
TRBV10-3 AISEPGQGHYGYT
TRBV3-1 ASSPRVAAAKNIQY
TRBV29-1 SVLTGVRYEQY
TRBV12-3/TRBV12-4 ASSFPDWPNGELF
TRBV5-6 ASSLVPSGFTDTQY
TRBV20-1 SASSRRRKSSYNEQF
TRBV7-3 ASSLRGPGQGHSPLH
TRBV10-3 AISSGYLSYEQY
TRBV27 ASSFWYTGKDTQY
TRBV19 ASRQTDTQY
TRBV5-5 ASSAQGRQPQH
TRBV11-2 ASSLVGGTYEQY
TRBV5-4 ASSLIGTSNTGELF
TRBV12-3/TRBV12-4 ASSSLPLAKNIQY
TRBV5-1 ASVPEAGIYNEQF
TRBV24-1 ATSDWSPGVRETQY